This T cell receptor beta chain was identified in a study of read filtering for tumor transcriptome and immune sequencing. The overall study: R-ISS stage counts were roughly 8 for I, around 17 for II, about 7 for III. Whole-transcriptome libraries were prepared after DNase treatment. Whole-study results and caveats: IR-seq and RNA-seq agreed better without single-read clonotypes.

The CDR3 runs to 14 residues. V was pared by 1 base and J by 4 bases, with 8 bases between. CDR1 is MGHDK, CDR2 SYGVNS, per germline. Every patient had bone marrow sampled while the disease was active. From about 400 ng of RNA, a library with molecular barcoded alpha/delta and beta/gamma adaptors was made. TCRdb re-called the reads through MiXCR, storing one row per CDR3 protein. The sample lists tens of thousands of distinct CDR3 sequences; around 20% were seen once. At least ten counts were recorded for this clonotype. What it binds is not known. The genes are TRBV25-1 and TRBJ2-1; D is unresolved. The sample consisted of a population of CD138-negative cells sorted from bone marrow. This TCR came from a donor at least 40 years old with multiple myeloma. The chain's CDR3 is CASSESGRYNEQFF. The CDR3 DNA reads TGTGCCAGCAGTGAATCAGGCCGATACAATGAGCAGTTCTTC.